Presented here are 29 T cell receptor beta chains from one specimen sequenced in a study of blood T cells in healthy people across ages. A sample-barcoded 5' primer and a J-beta primer mix were used in a second PCR of about 6 to 12 cycles. TCRdb called the 5' RACE reads again in MiXCR, with one record for every CDR3 protein. The sample records 1.5 million to 2 million distinct CDR3 sequences, 28% being singletons. The sequenced sample was blood. Receptors originate from a woman aged 25 to 39 in good health.

This clonotype was picked up a small number of times. V gene TRBV10-3 combines with J gene TRBJ2-7; 8 positions match TRBD1. This CDR3 has 14 residues. The V and J ends lost 10 bases and 4 bases, in that order; junction bases with no gene match: 12. In germline, CDR1 is ENHRY, CDR2 SYGVKD. As DNA, the CDR3 is TGTGCCACGAGTACAGGGGGTGCCCAATACGAGCAGTACTTC. Amino acids: CATSTGGAQYEQYF.

The chain is built from TRBV28 and TRBJ1-2, with D possibly being TRBD1 (6 bases). CDR3 length equals 16 residues. Germline V gene sequence: CDR1 MDHEN, CDR2 SYDVKM. V lost 6 bases and J 2 bases, leaving 19 bases between the germline ends. In DNA form, the CDR3 reads TGTGCCAGCAGACGGACAGAACAAACCTTGAACTATGGCTACACCTTC. Residues: CASRRTEQTLNYGYTF.

In its sample, this clonotype was seen many times. This chain connects TRBV12-3 or TRBV12-4 to TRBJ2-6; unclear D gene. The CDR3 totals 13 residues. Trimming removed 10 bases at V and 0 bases at J, with 7 bases between. For the CDR3, the DNA is TGTGCCACTTCAATCTCTGGGGCCAACGTCCTGACTTTC. This translates into CATSISGANVLTF.

This sequence joins TRBV3-1 and TRBJ2-5; D gene ambiguous. This CDR3 has 14 residues. Trimming left V 1 base short and J 2 bases short, with 8 bases between. CDR1 is LGHDT, CDR2 YNNKEL, per germline (reference sequence). The DNA for the CDR3 is TGTGCCAGCAGCCAAGTACCTAAACAAGAGACCCAGTACTTC. Amino acids: CASSQVPKQETQYF.

J is TRBJ1-5 and V is TRBV6-6; 7 bases align to TRBD1. The trim removed 7 bases at V and 7 bases at J, leaving 10 bases unmatched. The CDR3 is made up of 14 amino acids. The V gene's germline CDR1 is MNHNY and CDR2 SVGAGI (reference sequence). As DNA, the CDR3 is TGTGCCAGCACCCAGGGGGGGGGAGGCCAGCCCCAGCATTTT. Its protein product is CASTQGGGGQPQHF.

This clonotype appeared many times. The chain has TRBV7-2 and TRBJ2-7; 10 nucleotides agree with TRBD2. The CDR3 covers 15 residues. V lost 4 bases to trimming and J lost 3 bases; unmatched junction nucleotides: 6. The germline V gene has CDR1 SGHTA and CDR2 FQGNSA. CDR3 DNA: TGTGCCAGCAGCTCCGGGACTAGCGCGTTCTACGAGCAGTACTTC. It translates to CASSSGTSAFYEQYF.

This clonotype came up many times. The V call is TRBV28, the J call TRBJ2-7; 9 bases are a match to TRBD1. The trim removed 5 bases at V and 2 bases at J, leaving 13 bases unmatched. Germline CDR1 is MDHEN and CDR2 is SYDVKM. The CDR3 consists of 17 residues. In nucleotides, the CDR3 is TGTGCCAGCAGTCCATCACAGGGGGCGGTGGTCACCTACGAGCAGTACTTC. Its translation is CASSPSQGAVVTYEQYF.

This clonotype was seen a few times. The chain employs TRBV29-1 and TRBJ1-2; maybe TRBD1 (5 bases). V lost 3 bases and J 8 bases, leaving 13 bases between the germline ends. Germline lookup yields CDR1 SQVTM and CDR2 ANQGSEA. This CDR3 contains 12 residues. DNA for the CDR3: TGCAGCGTTGATTGGGGGGAAGAGGGCTACACCTTC. Translation: CSVDWGEEGYTF.

The V gene is TRBV7-3, the J gene TRBJ2-7; D gene ambiguous. Per germline, CDR1 SGHTA and CDR2 FQGTGA. This CDR3 comprises 15 residues. Trimming left V 5 bases short and J 6 bases short, with 20 bases between. The chain's CDR3 is CASSPVKSPPGEQYF. Written as DNA, the CDR3 is TGTGCCAGCAGCCCGGTAAAGAGTCCCCCCGGCGAGCAGTACTTC. The full variable domain, in which reference TRBV7-3 and TRBJ2-7 provide the parts outside the CDR3, is GAGVSQTPSNKVTEKGKYVELRCDPISGHTALYWYRQSLGQGPEFLIYFQGTGAADDSGLPNDRFFAVRPEGSVSTLKIQRTERGDSAVYLCASSPVKSPPGEQYFGPGTRLTVT.

As to this clonotype: A much larger clone lies one base from this, so it may be a read error. The V and J genes are TRBV10-3 and TRBJ2-7, with 13 bases fitting TRBD2. CDR3 length: 14 residues. Germline assignment: CDR1 ENHRY and CDR2 SYGVKD. V shed 3 bases, J shed 5 bases, and the junction held 1 base outside the gene matches. Here the CDR3 reads CAISDGTSGDEQYF. In DNA form, the CDR3 reads TGTGCCATCAGTGACGGGACTAGCGGGGACGAGCAGTACTTC.

CDR3 nucleotide sequence: TGTGCCAGCACCCGGGACTCCGAAGGGGTTGCTGAAGCTTTCTTT. This sequence encodes CASTRDSEGVAEAFF. The chain recombines TRBV7-2 with TRBJ1-1, with a possible D match to TRBD1 (5 bases). The CDR3 runs 15 residues. Germline lookup yields CDR1 SGHTA and CDR2 FQGNSA. V gave up 7 bases and J gave up 6 bases, with 21 bases separating them.

About this clonotype itself: Its ends do not fully match the called genes, so a read error is possible. The V call is TRBV5-1, the J call TRBJ2-6; D might be TRBD1 (5 bases). CDR1 and CDR2 (germline): SGHRS, YFSETQ. The CDR3 contains 14 residues. CDR3 nucleotide sequence: TGCGCCAGCAGCTTGGAGAATGGGGCCAACGTCCGGACTTTC. This sequence encodes CASSLENGANVRTF. Full variable domain (missing parts from reference TRBV5-1 and TRBJ2-6): KAGVTQTPRYLIKTRGQQVTLSCSPISGHRSVSWYQQTPGQGLQFLFEYFSETQRNKGNFPGRFSGRQFSNSRSEMNVSTLELGDSALYLCASSLENGANVRTFGAGSRLTVL.

This clonotype has just a few counts. The V and J genes are TRBV7-9 and TRBJ1-1, with 10 bases aligning to TRBD1. Trimming removed 5 bases from V and 1 base from J; junction bases left unmatched: 10. The germline V gene encodes CDR1 SEHNR and CDR2 FQNEAQ (reference sequence). The CDR3 length is 17 residues. The CDR3 DNA reads TGTGCCAGCAGCCATACCCCCGGGACAGGGGAGAACACTGAAGCTTTCTTT. Residues: CASSHTPGTGENTEAFF.

The CDR3: CSVQLAGGPYNEQYF. CDR3 DNA sequence: TGCAGCGTACAACTAGCGGGGGGACCCTACAATGAGCAGTACTTC. This chain connects TRBV29-1 to TRBJ2-1; TRBD2 aligns across 12 bases. The better agreement between TRBJ2-7 and the DNA end casts doubt on the J call. Germline CDR1 and CDR2: SQVTM and ANQGSEA. The CDR3 length is 15 residues.

The chain employs TRBV30 and TRBJ2-1; 10 nucleotides align to TRBD2. The V and J ends lost 2 bases and 3 bases, in that order; junction bases with no gene match: 4. Germline values: CDR1 GTSNPN, CDR2 SVGIG (reference sequence). There are 15 residues in the CDR3. The CDR3 DNA is TGTGCCTGGAGTCAAGCGGGGGGGTTCTACAATGAGCAGTTCTTC. This gives the protein CAWSQAGGFYNEQFF.

This clonotype showed up many times. V usage is TRBV5-1 and J usage is TRBJ2-1; TRBD2 matches 9 bases. V shed 0 bases, J shed 5 bases, and the junction held 6 bases outside the gene matches. The CDR3 consists of 16 residues. CDR1 and CDR2 (germline): SGHRS, YFSETQ. Here the CDR3 DNA reads TGCGCCAGCAGCTTGGCCGCGGGAGGGCTCAACAATGAGCAGTTCTTC. Translated, it gives CASSLAAGGLNNEQFF.

J is TRBJ2-1 and V is TRBV4-2; unclear D gene. Germline V gene lookup returns CDR1 LGHNA and CDR2 YNFKEQ. The length of the CDR3 is 16 residues. V was pared by 0 bases and J by 7 bases, with 16 bases between. The DNA for the CDR3 is TGTGCCAGCAGCCAAGATAACGAAAACCCTTGGAATGAGCAGTTCTTC. It encodes CASSQDNENPWNEQFF.

The chain employs TRBV27 and TRBJ2-1, with 8 bases identical to TRBD2. The CDR3 covers 18 residues. V lost 6 bases and J lost 0; bases outside the gene matches: 13. Germline CDR1 and CDR2: MNHEY and SMNVEV (reference sequence). CDR3 sequence reads: CASRRLLVGTSSYNEQFF. CDR3 coding DNA: TGTGCCAGCAGAAGACTTCTGGTGGGGACTAGCTCCTACAATGAGCAGTTCTTC.

The CDR3 is CASSLSTVNVLTF. In DNA form, the CDR3 reads TGTGCCAGCAGCCTCTCGACGGTCAACGTCCTGACTTTC. The J gene is TRBJ2-6, the V gene TRBV14, with D uncertain. The CDR3 sequence is 13 residues long. V gave up 4 bases and J gave up 9 bases, with 10 bases separating them. The germline V gene encodes CDR1 SGHDN and CDR2 FVKESK.

This clonotype was seen ten or more times. The chain combines TRBV29-1 with TRBJ1-5; TRBD1 is a possible D gene (5 bases). The V gene's germline CDR1 is SQVTM and CDR2 ANQGSEA. V was pared by 4 bases and J by 4 bases, with 14 bases between. CDR3 length equals 14 residues. The CDR3 region has the DNA TGCAGCGTTGTCGGGGCCCGGGGGAATCAGCCCCAGCATTTT. Its protein is CSVVGARGNQPQHF.

This rearrangement joins TRBV27 to TRBJ1-6; D not certain. This CDR3 comprises 13 residues. Deletions cut 4 bases from V and 9 bases from J, with 10 bases between. CDR1 MNHEY and CDR2 SMNVEV come from the germline V gene (reference sequence). CDR3 sequence reads: CASSSASSSPLHF. The CDR3 nucleotides read TGTGCCAGCAGTTCGGCCTCTTCTTCACCCCTCCACTTT.

As regards this clonotype: One end of the junction does not line up with germline, which may come from a read error. The V call is TRBV4-1, the J call TRBJ2-5; possibly TRBD2 for D (5 bases). The germline CDR1 and CDR2 sequences are MGHRA and YSYEKL. This CDR3 region has 15 residues. The CDR3 nucleotides are TGCGCCGGCAGCCAACCCCTCGGGGTAGGAGAGACCCAGTACTTC. It translates to CAGSQPLGVGETQYF.

This clonotype was recorded many times. The rearrangement joins TRBV7-2 to TRBJ1-2; 7 nucleotides agree with TRBD1. CDR1 is SGHTA, CDR2 FQGNSA, per germline. V shed 7 bases and J 8 bases; nucleotides not matched to a gene: 7. This CDR3 spans 12 amino acids. The CDR3 DNA reads as TGTGCCAGCACCCAGACAGGGTACGGCTACACCTTC. It encodes CASTQTGYGYTF.

This clonotype was seen a handful of times. The rearrangement joins TRBV6-2 or TRBV6-3 to TRBJ2-1, with unresolved D. V lost 0 bases, J lost 10 bases, and 7 bases lay in between. This CDR3 spans 12 amino acids. The germline CDR1 and CDR2 sequences are MNHEY and SVGEGT. The CDR3 sequence: CASSYSMREQFF. CDR3 DNA: TGTGCCAGCAGTTACTCGATGCGGGAGCAGTTCTTC.

As concerns this clonotype: A much bigger clone sits one base away, suggesting this may be a read error. The V call is TRBV7-2, the J call TRBJ2-4; no clear D. This CDR3 has 14 residues. Germline lookup yields CDR1 SGHTA and CDR2 FQGNSA. CDR3 region: CASSLLPRVKEQCF. CDR3 nucleotides: TGTGCCAGCAGCTTGCTACCCCGGGTAAAGGAGCAGTGCTTC.

The chain combines TRBV15 with TRBJ1-1, with TRBD1 identical over 12 bases. The V segment lost 7 bases and the J segment 4 bases; nucleotides outside the gene matches: 10. The CDR3 is 16 residues long. CDR1 and CDR2 (germline): LNHNV, YYDKDF (reference sequence). DNA of the CDR3: TGTGCCACCAAAGACCGGGACAGGGGGCGAGGCACTGAAGCTTTCTTT. It translates to CATKDRDRGRGTEAFF.

This clonotype was seen only a few times. The CDR3 region is CASSSPGQGVETQYF. CDR3 DNA: TGCGCCAGCAGCAGCCCGGGACAGGGAGTCGAGACCCAGTACTTC. The genes are TRBV5-1 and TRBJ2-7; TRBD1 agrees at 9 bases. The end of the DNA aligns better with TRBJ2-5, so the J call may be wrong. This CDR3 has 15 residues. Germline lookup yields CDR1 SGHRS and CDR2 YFSETQ.

The chain has TRBV30 and TRBJ2-1; D remains unclear. Per the germline V gene, CDR1 is GTSNPN and CDR2 is SVGIG (reference sequence). The CDR3 extends over 12 amino acids. V was pared by 2 bases and J by 5 bases, with 7 bases between. The CDR3 region is CAWSNGHNEQFF. The CDR3, as DNA: TGTGCCTGGAGTAACGGTCACAATGAGCAGTTCTTC.

The chain has TRBV7-6 and TRBJ2-1; 14 bases are a match to TRBD2. The CDR3 spans 16 residues. Per the germline V gene, CDR1 is SGHVS and CDR2 is FNYEAQ. The V and J ends lost 3 bases and 13 bases, in that order; junction bases with no gene match: 11. Here the CDR3 reads CASSFSGGLAGEPQFF. CDR3 coding DNA: TGTGCCAGCAGCTTTTCAGGGGGACTAGCGGGAGAGCCACAGTTCTTC.